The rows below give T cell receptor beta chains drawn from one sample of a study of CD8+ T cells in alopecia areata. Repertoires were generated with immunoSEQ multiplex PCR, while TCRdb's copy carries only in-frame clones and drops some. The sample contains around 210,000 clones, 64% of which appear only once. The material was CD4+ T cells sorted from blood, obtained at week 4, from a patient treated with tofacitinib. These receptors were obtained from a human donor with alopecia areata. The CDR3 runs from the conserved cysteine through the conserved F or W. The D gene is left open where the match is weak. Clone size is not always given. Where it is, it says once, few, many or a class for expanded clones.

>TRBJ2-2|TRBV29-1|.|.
TGCAGCGTTGATCGGGGGAACACCGGGGAGCTGTTTTTT
CSVDRGNTGELFF
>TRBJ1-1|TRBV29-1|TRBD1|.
TGCAGCAATCATCGGACAGGTCCGAGGGTACAAGCTTTCTTT
CSNHRTGPRVQAFF
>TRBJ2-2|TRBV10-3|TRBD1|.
TGTGCCATCAGTCTCAGTGGACAGGGGGGGCCGAACACCGGGGAGCTGTTTTTT
CAISLSGQGGPNTGELFF
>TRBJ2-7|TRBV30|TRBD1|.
TGTGCCCTCGGGCAGGGGGCGGTTTACGAGCAGTACTTC
CALGQGAVYEQYF
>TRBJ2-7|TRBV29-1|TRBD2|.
TGCAGCGTTGCCGGACTAGCGGGGGAGAGCTCCTACGAGCAGTACTTC
CSVAGLAGESSYEQYF
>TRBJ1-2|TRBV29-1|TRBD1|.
TGCAGCCCGGGACAGGCCCATGGCTACACCTTC
CSPGQAHGYTF
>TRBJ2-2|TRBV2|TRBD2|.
TGTGCCAGCTCAGCGGGGGCGACGAACACCGGGGAGCTGTTTTTT
CASSAGATNTGELFF
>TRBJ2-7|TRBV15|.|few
TGTGCCACCGGGCTGCTGAACGAGCAGTACTTC
CATGLLNEQYF
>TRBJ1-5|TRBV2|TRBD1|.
TGTGCCAGCAGCGGGACAGGGGAACAGCCCCAGCATTTT
CASSGTGEQPQHF
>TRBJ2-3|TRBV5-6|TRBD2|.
TGTGCCAGCAGCTTGTATTCGGGAGGGCCTAGCACAGATACGCAGTATTTT
CASSLYSGGPSTDTQYF
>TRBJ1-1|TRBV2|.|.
TGTGCCAGCAGTGAGAGCAGGGCGAACACTGAAGCTTTCTTT
CASSESRANTEAFF
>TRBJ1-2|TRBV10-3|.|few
TGTGCCATCAGTGAGTCCGCGCCTTCACGACCAAACTATGGCTACACCTTC
CAISESAPSRPNYGYTF
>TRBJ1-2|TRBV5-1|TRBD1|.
TGCGCCAGCAGCCCTGGGGACAGGCCAGGCGGCTACACCTTC
CASSPGDRPGGYTF
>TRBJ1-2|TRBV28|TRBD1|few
TGTGCCAGCGGTACAGGGGGCGCGGGTGGTGGCTACACCTTC
CASGTGGAGGGYTF
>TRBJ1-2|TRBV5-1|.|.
TGCGCCAGCAGCTTGGCCCTGGAGGGCTACACCTTC
CASSLALEGYTF
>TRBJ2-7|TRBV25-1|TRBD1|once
TGTGCCAGCAGTGACGGCACAGGGGACCCCTACGAGCAGTACTTC
CASSDGTGDPYEQYF
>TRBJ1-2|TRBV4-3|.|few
TGCGCCAGCAGCCAAGACACCATCGGGGGGACCTATGGCTACACCTTC
CASSQDTIGGTYGYTF
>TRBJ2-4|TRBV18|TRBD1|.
TGTGCCAGCTCACTCACAAAACAGGGGGCTGGCAAAAACATTCAGTACTTC
CASSLTKQGAGKNIQYF
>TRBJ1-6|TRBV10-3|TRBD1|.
TGTGCCACAAGACAGGGCATCTCACCCCTCCACTTT
CATRQGISPLHF
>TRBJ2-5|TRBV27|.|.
TGTGCCAGCAGTTCCCCCCCGACAGGGACCCAGTACTTC
CASSSPPTGTQYF
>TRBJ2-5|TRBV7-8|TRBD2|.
TGTGCCAGCAGCTTAGTTAGCCGGGGGGGCCGACAGGAGACCCAGTACTTC
CASSLVSRGGRQETQYF
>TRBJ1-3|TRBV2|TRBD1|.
TGTGCCAGCAGTGAACACCCTGCAGGGGGCCGTGGAAACACCATATATTTT
CASSEHPAGGRGNTIYF
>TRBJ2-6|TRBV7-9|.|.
TGTGCCAGCAGCTTAGCTCTGACAGCCGAGTTCCTGACTTTC
CASSLALTAEFLTF
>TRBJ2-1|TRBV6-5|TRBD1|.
TGTGCCAGCAGTACAGGGGTAGGGCACAATGAGCAGTTCTTC
CASSTGVGHNEQFF
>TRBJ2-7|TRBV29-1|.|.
TGCAGCGTTGATGGGGTAATAGGACTACGCTCCTACGAGCAGTACTTC
CSVDGVIGLRSYEQYF
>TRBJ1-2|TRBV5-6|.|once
TGTGCCAGCAGCTCCAGGGGTCAGAATAATAAGAATGGCTACACCTTC
CASSSRGQNNKNGYTF
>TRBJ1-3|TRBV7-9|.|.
TGTGCCAGCAGCTTAAGTGGGCAGAGCTCTGGAAACACCATATATTTT
CASSLSGQSSGNTIYF
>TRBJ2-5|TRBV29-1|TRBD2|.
TGCAGCTCCGGGGAGGGGTCAGAGACCCAGTACTTC
CSSGEGSETQYF
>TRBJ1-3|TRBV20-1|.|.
TGCAGTGCAAGAAACTCGGACACCATATATTTT
CSARNSDTIYF
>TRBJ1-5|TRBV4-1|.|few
TGCGCCAGCAGCCAGAGCCCAACCAGGGGTCTCAGCAATCAGCCCCAGCATTTT
CASSQSPTRGLSNQPQHF
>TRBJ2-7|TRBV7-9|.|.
TGTGCCAGCAGCCTCAGGGTCCACGAGCAGTACTTC
CASSLRVHEQYF
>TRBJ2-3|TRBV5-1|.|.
TGCGCCAGCAGCCTCCTCCTAACAGATACGCAGTATTTT
CASSLLLTDTQYF
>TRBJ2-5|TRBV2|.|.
TGTGCCAGCCTTCCGACTAGTTTCGAGACCCAGTACTTC
CASLPTSFETQYF
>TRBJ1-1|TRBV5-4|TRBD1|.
TGTGCCAGCAGGAAGACAGGGAGAACTGAAGCTTTCTTT
CASRKTGRTEAFF
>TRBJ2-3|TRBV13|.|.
TGTGCCACTCGCAGGGTTCTCAGCACAGATACGCAGTATTTT
CATRRVLSTDTQYF
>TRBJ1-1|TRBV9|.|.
TGTGCCAGCAGCGTCGGTGGAGACACTGAAGCTTTCTTT
CASSVGGDTEAFF
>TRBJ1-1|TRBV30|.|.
TGTGCCTGGAGTCCCCACGGGGACACTGAAGCTTTCTTT
CAWSPHGDTEAFF
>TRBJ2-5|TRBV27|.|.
TGTGCCAGCAGTTCCCGGACGAGGGAGACCCAGTACTTC
CASSSRTRETQYF
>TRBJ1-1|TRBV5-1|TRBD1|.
TGCGCCAGCAGCGCCGGCGACAGGGGCACTGAAGCTTTCTTT
CASSAGDRGTEAFF
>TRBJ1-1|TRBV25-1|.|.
TGTGCCAGCAGTCAAACGGGGGACACTGAAGCTTTCTTT
CASSQTGDTEAFF
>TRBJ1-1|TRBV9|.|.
TGTGCCAGCAGCGTAAGCTTGGCGCCCACTGAAGCTTTCTTT
CASSVSLAPTEAFF
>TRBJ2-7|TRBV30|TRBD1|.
TGTGCCTGGGGATTAACAGGGGGGAAGCAGTACTTC
CAWGLTGGKQYF
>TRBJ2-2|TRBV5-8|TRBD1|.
TGTGCCAGCAGCTTCGACAGGGCCGTCGCCGGGGAGCTGTTTTTT
CASSFDRAVAGELFF
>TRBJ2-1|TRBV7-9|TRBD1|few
TGTGCCAGCAGCTTAGCAGGGGGCGATGAGCAGTTCTTC
CASSLAGGDEQFF
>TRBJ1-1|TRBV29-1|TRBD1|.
TGCAGCGTTTCGGGAACAGGGGGCACTGAAGCTTTCTTT
CSVSGTGGTEAFF
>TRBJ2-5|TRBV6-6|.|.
TGTGCCAGCAGTTACGGGGCTAGACGTCAAGAGACCCAGTACTTC
CASSYGARRQETQYF
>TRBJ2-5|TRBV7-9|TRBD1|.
TGTGCCAGCAGCCCAGACTTCCGGGACAGGGGGCTTCTGGAGACCCAGTACTTC
CASSPDFRDRGLLETQYF
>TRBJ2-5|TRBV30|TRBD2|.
TGTGCCTGGAGTCCAGGACTAGCGGGGGAAGAGACCCAGTACTTC
CAWSPGLAGEETQYF
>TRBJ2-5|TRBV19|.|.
TGTGCCAGTAGTAATACCCCGGGACATGGGGAGACCCAGTACTTC
CASSNTPGHGETQYF
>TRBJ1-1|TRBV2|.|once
TGTGCCAGCAGTGAATTGGGCAGGGAAGCTTTCTTT
CASSELGREAFF
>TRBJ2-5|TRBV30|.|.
TGTGCCTGGAGTGTACTCAGGGAGACCCAGTACTTC
CAWSVLRETQYF
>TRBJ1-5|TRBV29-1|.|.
TGCAGCGTTAAGGACCAAGACGGCAATCAGCCCCAGCATTTT
CSVKDQDGNQPQHF
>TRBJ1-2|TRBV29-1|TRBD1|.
TGCAGCGTTGGGGACAGCTATGGCTACACCTTC
CSVGDSYGYTF
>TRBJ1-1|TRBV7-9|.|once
TGTGCCAGCAGCTTAGCGGGGGACACTGAAGCTTTCTTT
CASSLAGDTEAFF
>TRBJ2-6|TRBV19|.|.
TGTGCCACCTCTGGGGCCAACGTCCTGACTTTC
CATSGANVLTF
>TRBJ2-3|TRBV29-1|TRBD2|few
TGCAGCGGGCGGGGGGCGGCGGCAGATACGCAGTATTTT
CSGRGAAADTQYF